Sequencing of this T cell receptor beta chain was carried out in a study of blood T cell repertoires in COVID-19. Study information: Samples taken during acute and convalescent COVID-19 were collected in the United States, Italy and Spain. From T cells, B-cell-depleted T cells, or PBMCs came the material, which was cDNA or gDNA.

Sequenced by immunoSEQ multiplex PCR; TCRdb stores in-frame clones only, minus some. Among about 110,000 clones listed, around 80% were seen once. The germline V gene encodes CDR1 SGHTA and CDR2 FQGTGA. There are 13 residues in the CDR3. Trimming shortened V by 4 bases and J by 1 base, and 7 bases separated the two germline ends. This clone was observed a handful of times. The chain uses TRBV7-3 and TRBJ2-5, with a tentative D call TRBD1 (5 bases). This TCR was sampled from an elderly woman with acute or convalescent COVID-19. Specimen: peripheral blood. The CDR3 DNA sequence: TGTGCCAGCAGCTCGACAGTCCAAGAGACCCAGTACTTC. Encoded protein: CASSSTVQETQYF.